This T cell receptor (beta chain) was identified during a study of patients and donors after allogeneic stem cell transplantation. CDR3 length: 13 amino acids. From germline, CDR1 is SGHTA and CDR2 FQGNSA. The V and J ends lost 5 bases and 7 bases, in that order; junction bases with no gene match: 7. TCRdb fed the RT-PCR reads into MiXCR, producing one record per CDR3 protein. The sample yields roughly 230,000 distinct CDR3 sequences, less than 15% seen once. The chain combines TRBV7-2 with TRBJ2-7; TRBD2 agrees at 8 bases. The sequence derives from a human donor who was either an allogeneic HSCT recipient or a stem cell or donor lymphocyte infusion donor (not recorded which). It is not recorded whose cells these are; they may come from a transplant donor. The sequencing input was blood, either unsorted or a sorted T cell fraction (not recorded which). CDR3 DNA sequence: TGTGCCAGCAGCCCCAAACTAGCGGTGGAGCAGTACTTC. Its protein is CASSPKLAVEQYF.